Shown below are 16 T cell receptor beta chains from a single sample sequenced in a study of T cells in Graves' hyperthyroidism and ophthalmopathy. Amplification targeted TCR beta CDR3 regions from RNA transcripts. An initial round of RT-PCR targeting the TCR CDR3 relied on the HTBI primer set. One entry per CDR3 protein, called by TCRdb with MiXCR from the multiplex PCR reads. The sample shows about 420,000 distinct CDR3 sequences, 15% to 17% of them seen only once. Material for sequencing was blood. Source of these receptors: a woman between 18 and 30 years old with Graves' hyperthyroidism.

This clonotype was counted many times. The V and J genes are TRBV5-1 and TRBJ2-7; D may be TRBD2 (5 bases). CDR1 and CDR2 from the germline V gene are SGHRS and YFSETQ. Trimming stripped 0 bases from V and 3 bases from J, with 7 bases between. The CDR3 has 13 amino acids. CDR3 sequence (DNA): TGCGCCAGCAGCTTGGTAGGGAGCTACGAGCAGTACTTC. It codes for CASSLVGSYEQYF.

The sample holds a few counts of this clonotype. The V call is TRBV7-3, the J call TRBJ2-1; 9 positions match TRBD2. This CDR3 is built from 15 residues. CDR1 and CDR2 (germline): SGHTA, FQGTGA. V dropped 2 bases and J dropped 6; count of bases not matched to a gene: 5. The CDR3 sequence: CASSLGGRASNEQFF. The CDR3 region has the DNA TGTGCCAGCAGCTTAGGCGGGAGGGCCAGCAATGAGCAGTTCTTC.

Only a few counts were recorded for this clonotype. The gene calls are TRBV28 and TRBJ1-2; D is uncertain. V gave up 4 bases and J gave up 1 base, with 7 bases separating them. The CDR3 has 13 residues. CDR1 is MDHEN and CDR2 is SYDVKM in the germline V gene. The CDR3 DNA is TGTGCCAGCAGTTCTGGATATAACTATGGCTACACCTTC. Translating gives CASSSGYNYGYTF.

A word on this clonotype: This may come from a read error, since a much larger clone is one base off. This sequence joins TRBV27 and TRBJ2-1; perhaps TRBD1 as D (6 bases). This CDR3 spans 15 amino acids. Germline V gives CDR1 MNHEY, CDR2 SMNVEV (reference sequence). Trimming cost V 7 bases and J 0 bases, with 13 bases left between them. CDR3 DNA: TGTGCCAGCAACCAGTGGGACACCTCCTACAATGAGCAGTTCTTC. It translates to CASNQWDTSYNEQFF.

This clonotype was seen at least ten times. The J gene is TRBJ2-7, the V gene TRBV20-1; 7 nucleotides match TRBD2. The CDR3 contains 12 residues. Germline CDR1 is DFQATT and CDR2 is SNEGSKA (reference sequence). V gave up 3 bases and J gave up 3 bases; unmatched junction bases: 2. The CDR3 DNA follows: TGCAGTGCTAGCGGGGACTACTACGAGCAGTACTTC. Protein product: CSASGDYYEQYF.

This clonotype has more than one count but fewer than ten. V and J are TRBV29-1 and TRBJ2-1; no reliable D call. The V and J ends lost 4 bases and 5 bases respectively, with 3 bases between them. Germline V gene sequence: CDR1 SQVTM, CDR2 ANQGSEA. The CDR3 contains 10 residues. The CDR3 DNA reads TGCAGCGTTGCTAACAATGAGCAGTTCTTC. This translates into CSVANNEQFF.

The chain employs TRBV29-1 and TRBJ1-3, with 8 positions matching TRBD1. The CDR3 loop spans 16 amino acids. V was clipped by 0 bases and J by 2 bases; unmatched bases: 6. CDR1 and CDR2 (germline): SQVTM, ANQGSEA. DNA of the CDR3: TGCAGCGTTGAAGATCCCCTGACAGGGGCTGGAAACACCATATATTTT. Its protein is CSVEDPLTGAGNTIYF.

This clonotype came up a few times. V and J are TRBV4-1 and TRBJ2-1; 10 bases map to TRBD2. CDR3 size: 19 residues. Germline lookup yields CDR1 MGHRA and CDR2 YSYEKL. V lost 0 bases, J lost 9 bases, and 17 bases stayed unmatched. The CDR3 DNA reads TGCGCCAGCAGCCAAGATCATCAGGGGTGGCTAGCGGGAGCGGTTGAGCAGTTCTTC. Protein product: CASSQDHQGWLAGAVEQFF.

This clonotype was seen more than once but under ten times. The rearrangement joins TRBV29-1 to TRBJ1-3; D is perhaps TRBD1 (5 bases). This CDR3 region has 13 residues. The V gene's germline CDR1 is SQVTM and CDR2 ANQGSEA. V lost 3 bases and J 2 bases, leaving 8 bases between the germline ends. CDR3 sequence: CSVEYRTGNTIYF. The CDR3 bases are TGCAGCGTTGAGTACAGGACTGGAAACACCATATATTTT.

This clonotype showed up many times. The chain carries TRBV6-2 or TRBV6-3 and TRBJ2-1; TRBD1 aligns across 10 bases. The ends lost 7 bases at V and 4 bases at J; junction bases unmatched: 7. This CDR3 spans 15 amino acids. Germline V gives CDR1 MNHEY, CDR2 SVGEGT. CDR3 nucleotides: TGTGCCAGCACCGAAACGGGACAGGGGTACAATGAGCAGTTCTTC. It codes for CASTETGQGYNEQFF.

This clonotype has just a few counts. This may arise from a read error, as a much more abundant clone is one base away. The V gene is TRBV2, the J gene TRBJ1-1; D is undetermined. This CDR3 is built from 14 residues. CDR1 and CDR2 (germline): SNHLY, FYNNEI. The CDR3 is CASSKTTLNTVAFF. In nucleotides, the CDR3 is TGTGCCAGCAGCAAGACAACCCTGAACACTGTAGCTTTCTTT.

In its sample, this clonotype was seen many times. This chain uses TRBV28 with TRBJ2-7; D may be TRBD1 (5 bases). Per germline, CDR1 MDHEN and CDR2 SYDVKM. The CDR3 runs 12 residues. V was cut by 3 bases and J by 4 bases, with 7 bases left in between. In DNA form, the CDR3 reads TGTGCCAGCAGTTTCAAGGGGTACGAGCAGTACTTC. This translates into CASSFKGYEQYF.

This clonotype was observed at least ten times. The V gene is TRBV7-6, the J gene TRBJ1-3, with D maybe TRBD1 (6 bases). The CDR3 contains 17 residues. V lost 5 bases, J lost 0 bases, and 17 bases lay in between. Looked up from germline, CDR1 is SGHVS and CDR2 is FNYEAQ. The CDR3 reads CASSAQHRAGSGNTIYF. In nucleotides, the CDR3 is TGTGCCAGCAGCGCGCAGCACAGGGCCGGCTCTGGAAACACCATATATTTT.

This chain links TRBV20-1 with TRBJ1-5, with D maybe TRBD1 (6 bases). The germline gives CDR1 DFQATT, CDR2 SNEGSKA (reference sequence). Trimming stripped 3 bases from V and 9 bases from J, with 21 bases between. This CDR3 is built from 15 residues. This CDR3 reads CSASSRTDLITPQHF. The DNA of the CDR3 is TGCAGTGCTAGCTCCCGGACAGACCTCATTACGCCCCAGCATTTT.

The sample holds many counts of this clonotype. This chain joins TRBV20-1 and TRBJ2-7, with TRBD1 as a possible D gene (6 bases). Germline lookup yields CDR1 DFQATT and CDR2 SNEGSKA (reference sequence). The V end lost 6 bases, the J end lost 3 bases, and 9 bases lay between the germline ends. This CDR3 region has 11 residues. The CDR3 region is CSAGQNYEQYF. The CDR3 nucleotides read TGCAGTGCGGGACAAAACTACGAGCAGTACTTC.

DNA for the CDR3: TGTGCCAGCAGTGGGTTTGGGGCAAATCAGCCCCAGCATTTT. Its protein is CASSGFGANQPQHF. The chain recombines TRBV28 with TRBJ1-5, with TRBD1 as a possible D gene (5 bases). This CDR3 has 14 residues. V was cut by 5 bases and J by 4 bases, with 12 bases left in between. Per the germline V gene, CDR1 is MDHEN and CDR2 is SYDVKM.